The rows below give T cell receptor beta chains drawn from one sample of a study of blood T cells in healthy people across ages. MiXCR, run by TCRdb on the 5' RACE reads, gives a single entry per CDR3 protein. The profile shows about 780,000 distinct CDR3 sequences, 35% to 60% of them singletons. Source material: blood. These receptor sequences come from a man older than 75 in good health. The CDR3 runs from the conserved cysteine through the conserved F or W. The D gene is left open where the match is weak. Not every row has a clone size; where given, it reads once, few, many or a size class.

TRBJ2-1,TRBV20-1,TRBD2,-,CSARGLAGGEYNEQFF,TGCAGTGCTAGAGGACTAGCGGGAGGGGAGTACAATGAGCAGTTCTTC
TRBJ2-7,TRBV25-1,-,many,CASSESAGGTGLPFGQYF,TGTGCCAGCAGTGAATCGGCCGGGGGAACAGGACTGCCTTTTGGGCAGTACTTC
TRBJ1-1,TRBV6-2/TRBV6-3,TRBD1,-,CASKRRQGTNTEAFF,TGTGCCAGCAAAAGGAGACAGGGGACAAACACTGAAGCTTTCTTT
TRBJ2-1,TRBV12-3/TRBV12-4,TRBD2,many,CASTLSGTREGNEQFF,TGTGCCAGCACCCTTAGTGGGACTAGAGAGGGCAATGAGCAGTTCTTC
TRBJ2-2,TRBV7-9,-,-,CASSLRGGFTGELFF,TGTGCCAGCAGCTTGCGAGGGGGTTTTACCGGGGAGCTGTTTTTT
TRBJ2-7,TRBV25-1,-,-,CASTQGGLYEQYF,TGTGCCAGCACCCAGGGGGGGCTCTACGAGCAGTACTTC
TRBJ2-1,TRBV20-1,-,few,CSARHGIETQFF,TGCAGTGCTAGACACGGGATAGAGACCCAGTTCTTC
TRBJ2-3,TRBV4-1,-,-,CASSQVIGADTQYF,TGCGCCAGCAGCCAAGTTATAGGTGCAGATACGCAGTATTTT
TRBJ2-1,TRBV6-6,TRBD2,-,CASSFGTSGSTGNEQFF,TGTGCCAGCAGTTTCGGGACTAGCGGATCTACGGGGAATGAGCAGTTCTTC
TRBJ2-7,TRBV27,-,once,CASTERGVGTAGGEQYF,TGTGCCAGCACCGAGAGGGGTGTAGGGACTGCCGGGGGCGAGCAGTACTTC
TRBJ2-1,TRBV27,TRBD2,-,CASSPTSGRAYIAHEQFF,TGTGCCAGCAGTCCAACTAGCGGGAGGGCTTACATAGCCCATGAGCAGTTCTTC
TRBJ1-2,TRBV29-1,-,-,CSFVGQGKNGYTF,TGCAGCTTCGTAGGGCAGGGGAAAAATGGCTACACCTTC
TRBJ1-1,TRBV29-1,TRBD1,few,CSVEEHRGRITEAFF,TGCAGCGTTGAAGAGCACAGGGGGAGGATCACTGAAGCTTTCTTT
TRBJ2-3,TRBV7-2,-,-,CASSLEAPGTQYF,TGTGCCAGCAGCTTAGAGGCTCCGGGTACGCAGTATTTT
TRBJ2-1,TRBV12-3/TRBV12-4,TRBD2,few,CASRTTSGRGSYNEQFF,TGTGCCAGCAGAACCACTAGCGGGAGGGGGTCCTACAATGAGCAGTTCTTC
TRBJ2-7,TRBV19,TRBD2,-,CASSRGGLAGEGEQYF,TGTGCCAGTAGTAGGGGAGGACTAGCGGGAGAAGGAGAGCAGTACTTC
TRBJ2-7,TRBV14,-,-,CAGSHRASPYNEQYF,TGTGCCGGCAGCCACCGGGCCTCCCCCTACAATGAGCAGTACTTC
TRBJ2-3,TRBV12-3/TRBV12-4,-,many,CASTVTSTDTQYF,TGTGCCAGCACCGTGACTAGCACAGATACGCAGTATTTT
TRBJ1-5,TRBV3-1,-,once,CASSQGTGRNNQPQHF,TGTGCCAGCAGCCAGGGAACAGGGCGCAACAATCAGCCCCAGCATTTT
TRBJ2-1,TRBV29-1,TRBD1,once,CSVWGQGYNEQFF,TGCAGCGTTTGGGGACAGGGATACAATGAGCAGTTCTTC
TRBJ1-1,TRBV7-9,-,-,CASSIYPDTEAFF,TGTGCCAGCAGCATATACCCGGACACTGAAGCTTTCTTT
TRBJ1-1,TRBV7-8,-,-,CASSPGWGYTEAFF,TGTGCCAGCAGCCCAGGGTGGGGTTACACTGAAGCTTTCTTT
TRBJ1-2,TRBV20-1,-,-,CSARVDRENGYTF,TGCAGTGCTAGAGTGGATCGGGAAAATGGCTACACCTTC
TRBJ2-7,TRBV15,-,-,CATSRVHGPLAYEQYF,TGTGCCACCAGCAGGGTACATGGACCCCTAGCCTACGAGCAGTACTTC
TRBJ1-1,TRBV5-1,-,few,CASSFEANTEAFF,TGCGCCAGCAGCTTCGAAGCGAACACTGAAGCTTTCTTT
TRBJ1-4,TRBV10-3,-,-,CAISEQGPTNEKLFF,TGTGCCATCAGTGAGCAAGGACCAACTAATGAAAAACTGTTTTTT
TRBJ2-4,TRBV4-2,-,-,CASSPPLEQGVRRAKNIQYF,TGTGCCAGCAGCCCCCCCCTGGAACAGGGAGTTAGAAGAGCCAAAAACATTCAGTACTTC
TRBJ2-1,TRBV12-5,TRBD2,-,CAIVWLAGAHEQFF,TGTGCCATAGTCTGGCTAGCGGGGGCACATGAGCAGTTCTTC
TRBJ2-7,TRBV5-1,-,-,CASSKQRSYEQYF,TGCGCCAGCAGCAAGCAGCGATCCTACGAGCAGTACTTC
TRBJ1-6,TRBV4-3,-,-,CASSQDLTSSYNSPLHF,TGCGCCAGCAGCCAAGATTTGACATCCTCCTATAATTCACCCCTCCACTTT
TRBJ1-2,TRBV20-1,-,-,CSASMSGIGYTF,TGCAGTGCTTCGATGTCGGGGATCGGCTACACCTTC
TRBJ2-3,TRBV12-3/TRBV12-4,TRBD1,-,CAGSHGQGPDTQYF,TGTGCCGGCAGCCACGGACAGGGCCCAGATACGCAGTATTTT
TRBJ2-6,TRBV5-5,-,many,CASIQNSGANVLTF,TGTGCCAGCATCCAGAATTCTGGGGCCAACGTCCTGACTTTC
TRBJ2-3,TRBV6-6,TRBD2,-,CASSLGLARRGDTQYF,TGTGCCAGCAGTTTGGGACTAGCGAGAAGGGGGGATACGCAGTATTTT
TRBJ2-7,TRBV27,-,-,CASSLGREDYEQYF,TGTGCCAGCAGTTTAGGCAGGGAAGACTACGAGCAGTACTTC
TRBJ2-5,TRBV7-3,-,few,CASALTGLAGETQYF,TGTGCCAGCGCTCTCACAGGGTTGGCCGGGGAGACCCAGTACTTC
TRBJ2-1,TRBV7-2,TRBD2,few,CASSLTSGGGYNEQFF,TGTGCCAGCAGCTTGACTAGCGGAGGAGGATACAATGAGCAGTTCTTC
TRBJ2-1,TRBV7-2,TRBD2,-,CASSFPTSGRYNEQFF,TGTGCCAGCAGCTTCCCTACTAGCGGGCGTTACAATGAGCAGTTCTTC
TRBJ1-5,TRBV29-1,-,-,CSVGPLGGPQHF,TGCAGCGTTGGACCCTTGGGCGGGCCCCAGCATTTT
TRBJ2-3,TRBV20-1,-,-,CSVVWGTDTQYF,TGCAGTGTTGTCTGGGGCACAGATACGCAGTATTTT
TRBJ2-5,TRBV28,TRBD2,-,CASSFELAGVGGATQYF,TGTGCCAGCAGTTTTGAACTAGCGGGAGTGGGGGGGGCGACCCAGTACTTC
TRBJ2-2,TRBV5-1,TRBD2,-,CASSKGLAGVTTNTGELFF,TGCGCCAGCAGCAAAGGACTAGCGGGAGTCACTACGAACACCGGGGAGCTGTTTTTT
TRBJ2-2,TRBV6-2/TRBV6-3,-,-,CASSYSTAPMDTGELFF,TGTGCCAGCAGTTACTCGACAGCTCCTATGGACACCGGGGAGCTGTTTTTT
TRBJ2-1,TRBV5-1,-,-,CASSLEGIYNEQFF,TGCGCCAGCAGCTTGGAGGGGATCTACAATGAGCAGTTCTTC
TRBJ2-5,TRBV29-1,-,-,CSVERGQETQYF,TGCAGCGTTGAGAGGGGACAAGAGACCCAGTACTTC
TRBJ1-4,TRBV20-1,TRBD1,-,CSASGTGTASTSEKLFF,TGCAGTGCTAGCGGGACAGGGACCGCCTCAACTAGTGAAAAACTGTTTTTT
TRBJ1-2,TRBV5-1,-,-,CASSPGTSGYTF,TGCGCCAGCAGCCCCGGGACGTCTGGCTACACCTTC
TRBJ2-5,TRBV7-3,-,few,CASSLTPSAETQYF,TGTGCCAGCAGCTTAACGCCAAGCGCGGAGACCCAGTACTTC
TRBJ2-1,TRBV21-1,-,-,CASSTRTPYNEQFF,TGTGCCAGCAGCACAAGGACTCCGTACAATGAGCAGTTCTTC
TRBJ1-6,TRBV6-6,-,-,CASRTGSPLHF,TGTGCCAGCAGAACCGGTTCACCCCTCCACTTT
TRBJ1-1,TRBV20-1,TRBD1,-,CSAPGTAANTEAFF,TGCAGTGCCCCCGGGACAGCGGCGAACACTGAAGCTTTCTTT
TRBJ2-4,TRBV3-1,-,-,CASSQRAGAERAKNIQYF,TGTGCCAGCAGCCAAAGGGCAGGTGCCGAGAGGGCCAAAAACATTCAGTACTTC
TRBJ2-5,TRBV18,-,few,CASSPPIRGILNQETQYF,TGTGCCAGCTCACCACCGATCAGGGGAATACTGAACCAAGAGACCCAGTACTTC
TRBJ2-1,TRBV9,-,few,CASSVGVWDEQFF,TGTGCCAGCAGCGTAGGAGTCTGGGATGAGCAGTTCTTC
TRBJ2-5,TRBV19,-,-,CASSLNRGVSQETQYF,TGTGCCAGTAGTCTCAACCGAGGGGTTTCCCAAGAGACCCAGTACTTC
TRBJ2-3,TRBV5-1,TRBD2,-,CASSTSESDTQYF,TGCGCCAGCAGCACTAGCGAGTCAGATACGCAGTATTTT